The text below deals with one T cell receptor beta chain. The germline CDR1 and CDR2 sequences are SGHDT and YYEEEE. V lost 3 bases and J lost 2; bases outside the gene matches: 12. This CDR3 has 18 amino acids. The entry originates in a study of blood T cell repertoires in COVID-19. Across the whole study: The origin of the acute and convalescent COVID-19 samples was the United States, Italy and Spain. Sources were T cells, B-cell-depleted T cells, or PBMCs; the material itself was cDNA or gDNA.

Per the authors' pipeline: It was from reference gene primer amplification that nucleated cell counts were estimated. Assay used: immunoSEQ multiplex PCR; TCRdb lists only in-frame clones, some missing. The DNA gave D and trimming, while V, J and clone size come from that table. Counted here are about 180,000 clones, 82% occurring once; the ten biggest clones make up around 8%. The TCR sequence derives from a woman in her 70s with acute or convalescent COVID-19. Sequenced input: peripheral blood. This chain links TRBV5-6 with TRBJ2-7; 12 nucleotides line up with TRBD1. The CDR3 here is CASSSGTGGYHKPYEQYF. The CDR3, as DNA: TGTGCCAGCAGCTCCGGGACAGGGGGCTACCATAAGCCCTACGAGCAGTACTTC. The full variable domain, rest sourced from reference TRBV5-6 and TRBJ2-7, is DAGVTQSPTHLIKTRGQQVTLRCSPKSGHDTVSWYQQALGQGPQFIFQYYEEEERQRGNFPDRFSGHQFPNYSSELNVNALLLGDSALYLCASSSGTGGYHKPYEQYFGPGTRLTVT.